Below are 26 T cell receptor beta chains sequenced from a single sample in a study of blood T cell repertoires in COVID-19 (dated by TCRdb to 2018 to 2021). The library was prepared using the immunoSEQ multiplex PCR assay. What TCRdb holds here is the immuneACCESS table cut down to in-frame rearrangements. Part of the clones is not present; checked against another copy, under half of the missing clones reflect an unresolved V gene, and the others are unexplained. The sample table contains fewer than 200,000 clones; only one count was recorded for approximately 85% of them. 0.95% to 1.5% of the sample goes to the ten largest clones. Source material: peripheral blood. These TCRs come from a man aged 60-69 years who had recovered from COVID-19.

This chain links TRBV7-2 with TRBJ1-5; D is uncertain. Germline CDR1 reads SGHTA; CDR2 reads FQGNSA. The CDR3 runs to 14 residues. The V gene lost 4 bases and the J gene lost 5 bases, with 12 bases spanning the gap. Here the CDR3 DNA reads TGTGCCAGCAGCTGGAGCGGGGATGATCAGCCCCAGCATTTT. Protein sequence: CASSWSGDDQPQHF.

The V and J genes are TRBV5-1 and TRBJ2-5; D call uncertain. V shed 4 bases and J shed 2 bases, with 15 bases lying between them. Germline values: CDR1 SGHRS, CDR2 YFSETQ. The CDR3 extends over 15 amino acids. CDR3 residues: CASSPPLGDQETQYF. Here the CDR3 DNA reads TGCGCCAGCAGCCCCCCGTTAGGAGATCAAGAGACCCAGTACTTC.

The CDR3 bases are TGTGCCAGCACCCCAGGAGGGTCGTTTTTGGTCGGCTACGAGCAGTACTTC. It specifies CASTPGGSFLVGYEQYF. The gene calls are TRBV28 and TRBJ2-7, with D perhaps TRBD2 (6 bases). The CDR3 has 17 amino acids. From germline, CDR1 is MDHEN and CDR2 SYDVKM. V shed 7 bases and J shed 3 bases, with 25 bases lying between them.

The V call is TRBV18, the J call TRBJ2-7; 10 positions agree with TRBD1. The germline gives CDR1 KGHSH, CDR2 LQKENI. V was pared by 4 bases and J by 7 bases, with 13 bases of the junction left unmatched. The CDR3 runs 16 residues. DNA for the CDR3: TGTGCCAGCTCACGACGGGACAGGGGTGTCCGGGATGAGCAGTACTTC. This gives the protein CASSRRDRGVRDEQYF. The full variable domain, completed using reference TRBV18 and TRBJ2-7, is NAGVMQNPRHLVRRRGQEARLRCSPMKGHSHVYWYRQLPEEGLKFMVYLQKENIIDESGMPKERFSAEFPKEGPSILRIQQVVRGDSAAYFCASSRRDRGVRDEQYFGPGTRLTVT.

The chain has TRBV28 and TRBJ1-5; D remains unclear. The CDR3 runs 14 residues. Germline values: CDR1 MDHEN, CDR2 SYDVKM. V shed 5 bases and J shed 1 base, with 9 bases lying between them. The CDR3 sequence: CASSPTVSNQPQHF. DNA of the CDR3: TGTGCCAGCAGTCCGACTGTAAGCAATCAGCCCCAGCATTTT.

The chain carries TRBV5-1 and TRBJ2-2; 7 bases are a match to TRBD1. Germline V CDR1 and CDR2: SGHRS, YFSETQ. Trimming took 8 bases from V and 5 from J; bases not matched to a gene: 12. The CDR3 is 15 amino acids. CDR3: CARSSGTAWTGELFF. The CDR3 nucleotides read TGCGCCAGGTCATCCGGGACAGCGTGGACCGGGGAGCTGTTTTTT.

The chain links TRBV29-1 to TRBJ1-4, with 7 positions matching TRBD1. The germline V gene has CDR1 SQVTM and CDR2 ANQGSEA. V lost 7 bases and J lost 4; bases outside the gene matches: 3. This CDR3 spans 12 amino acids. CDR3 coding DNA: TGCAGCGGAGGGACAGATAATGAAAAACTGTTTTTT. It translates to CSGGTDNEKLFF.

This rearrangement joins TRBV27 to TRBJ2-4, with a tentative D call TRBD1 (5 bases). The CDR3 totals 15 residues. Trimming took 3 bases from V and 4 from J, leaving 13 bases between them. Germline-derived CDR1 and CDR2 are MNHEY and SMNVEV (reference sequence). CDR3 nucleotide sequence: TGTGCCAGCAGTTTTCAGGGTGGATCGAAAAACATTCAGTACTTC. Residues: CASSFQGGSKNIQYF.

This CDR3 is CARVLDRRAYEQYF. CDR3 coding DNA: TGTGCCAGAGTCCTGGACCGGAGGGCCTACGAGCAGTACTTC. The chain joins TRBV5-3 to TRBJ2-7, with D perhaps matching TRBD2 (6 bases). TRBV5-3 is marked as an open reading frame, function uncertain. The CDR3 has 14 amino acids. With 7 bases removed from V and 2 bases from J, the gap between germline ends came to 16 bases.

This clone has at least ten counts. This rearrangement joins TRBV25-1 to TRBJ1-1, with D hard to call. Germline CDR1 is MGHDK and CDR2 is SYGVNS. The CDR3 has 12 residues. The ends were cut back, 3 bases at V and 7 bases at J, with 9 bases in the middle. CDR3 sequence (DNA): TGTGCCAGCAGTGAGGGCCCGCTTGAAGCTTTCTTT. As protein: CASSEGPLEAFF.

This chain connects TRBV19 to TRBJ1-5; no definite D call. V was trimmed by 7 bases and J by 7 bases, leaving 11 bases between them. Per the germline V gene, CDR1 is LNHDA and CDR2 is SQIVND (reference sequence). The length of the CDR3 is 12 residues. Here the CDR3 reads CASTWSGQPQHF. CDR3 DNA: TGTGCCAGTACATGGTCAGGACAGCCCCAGCATTTT. The full variable domain, in which reference TRBV19 and TRBJ1-5 provide the parts outside the CDR3, is DGGITQSPKYLFRKEGQNVTLSCEQNLNHDAMYWYRQDPGQGLRLIYYSQIVNDFQKGDIAEGYSVSREKKESFPLTVTSAQKNPTAFYLCASTWSGQPQHFGDGTRLSIL.

This rearrangement joins TRBV6-2 or TRBV6-3 to TRBJ1-2; D may be TRBD1 (6 bases). V was cut by 5 bases and J by 7 bases, with 17 bases left in between. The CDR3 sequence is 14 residues long. CDR1 is MNHEY and CDR2 is SVGEGT in the germline V gene. CDR3 residues: CASSVQGYPSGYTF. CDR3 coding DNA: TGTGCCAGCAGTGTCCAGGGGTACCCCTCTGGCTACACCTTC.

This chain joins TRBV7-3 and TRBJ1-1; the match to TRBD1 covers 8 bases. V shed 4 bases, J shed 10 bases, and the junction held 8 bases outside the gene matches. The CDR3 runs 13 residues. Germline V CDR1 and CDR2: SGHTA, FQGTGA. This chain's CDR3 is CASSSRQGTGAFF. In DNA form, the CDR3 reads TGTGCCAGCAGCTCACGACAGGGGACGGGAGCTTTCTTT. The full variable domain, rest sourced from reference TRBV7-3 and TRBJ1-1, is GAGVSQTPSNKVTEKGKYVELRCDPISGHTALYWYRQSLGQGPEFLIYFQGTGAADDSGLPNDRFFAVRPEGSVSTLKIQRTERGDSAVYLCASSSRQGTGAFFGQGTRLTVV.

This clone appeared a few times. CDR3 in amino acids: CASSIKQGVSEQYF. CDR3 DNA sequence: TGTGCCAGTAGTATAAAGCAGGGTGTTAGCGAGCAGTACTTC. The J gene is TRBJ2-7, the V gene TRBV19; tentatively, D is TRBD1 (5 bases). Per germline, CDR1 LNHDA and CDR2 SQIVND (reference sequence). This CDR3 is built from 14 residues. V shed 2 bases and J shed 6 bases, with 14 bases lying between them. The whole variable domain, remainder taken from reference TRBV19 and TRBJ2-7, is DGGITQSPKYLFRKEGQNVTLSCEQNLNHDAMYWYRQDPGQGLRLIYYSQIVNDFQKGDIAEGYSVSREKKESFPLTVTSAQKNPTAFYLCASSIKQGVSEQYFGPGTRLTVT.

J is TRBJ1-2 and V is TRBV2, with TRBD1 matching 7 bases. The CDR3 loop spans 14 amino acids. J gave up 4 bases and V 3 bases, and 5 bases lay outside the gene matches. Germline V gene data show CDR1 as SNHLY and CDR2 as FYNNEI. The CDR3 nucleotides read TGTGCCAGCAGTGACGCTCAGGGGGTCTATGGCTACACCTTC. It yields the protein CASSDAQGVYGYTF.

The J gene is TRBJ2-1, the V gene TRBV11-2; 10 positions match TRBD2. CDR3 length: 17 amino acids. With 2 bases clipped from V and 3 bases from J, the junction kept 7 bases outside the gene matches. Germline loops: CDR1 SGHAT, CDR2 FQNNGV. In nucleotides, the CDR3 is TGTGCCAGCAGCTTATCAGCGGGGGGGCCGGTCTACAATGAGCAGTTCTTC. This translates into CASSLSAGGPVYNEQFF.

The rearrangement links TRBV12-3 or TRBV12-4 to TRBJ1-1; D not resolved. Trimming removed 2 bases at V and 5 bases at J, with 9 bases between. This CDR3 has 13 residues. CDR3 residues: CASSLSGATEAFF. The CDR3, as DNA: TGTGCCAGCAGTTTAAGTGGTGCGACTGAAGCTTTCTTT.

In regard to this clone: The identical CDR3 is also encoded by other nucleotide sequences in the sample. This chain links TRBV19 with TRBJ1-1; 7 nucleotides match TRBD1. The ends lost 5 bases at V and 5 bases at J; junction bases unmatched: 5. Germline V gives CDR1 LNHDA, CDR2 SQIVND (reference sequence). The CDR3 has 13 residues. CDR3 in amino acids: CASSPTGDTEAFF. The CDR3 coding sequence is TGTGCCAGTAGTCCCACAGGGGATACTGAAGCTTTCTTT.

The chain couples TRBV11-3 to TRBJ2-1; 10 bases align to TRBD1. The germline CDR1 and CDR2 sequences are SGHNT and YENEEA. The CDR3 has 16 residues. The ends lost 1 base at V and 6 bases at J; junction bases unmatched: 6. As DNA, the CDR3 is TGTGCCAGCAGCTTAGCTGGGACAGGGGTTCGCAATGAGCAGTTCTTC. Protein product: CASSLAGTGVRNEQFF.

This clone has more than one count but fewer than ten. V and J are TRBV12-3 or TRBV12-4 and TRBJ2-3; TRBD1 matches 8 bases. V was clipped by 5 bases and J by 5 bases; unmatched bases: 3. The CDR3 contains 13 residues. CDR3 in amino acids: CASSDRGGDTQYF. CDR3 bases: TGTGCCAGCAGTGACAGGGGAGGAGATACGCAGTATTTT.

The chain joins TRBV9 to TRBJ2-2; D ambiguous. Per the germline V gene, CDR1 is SGDLS and CDR2 is YYNGEE. Trimming took 0 bases from V and 1 from J, leaving 7 bases between them. This CDR3 contains 15 residues. The CDR3 bases are TGTGCCAGCAGCGTAGGCACAGAGAACACCGGGGAGCTGTTTTTT. It encodes CASSVGTENTGELFF.

The chain has TRBV19 and TRBJ2-3; the match to TRBD2 covers 9 bases. Germline assignment: CDR1 LNHDA and CDR2 SQIVND (reference sequence). The CDR3 is 13 residues long. CDR3: CATERGDTDTQYF. The CDR3 DNA is TGTGCTACTGAGCGGGGGGACACAGATACGCAGTATTTT. Together with reference TRBV19 and TRBJ2-3, the CDR3 gives the full variable domain: DGGITQSPKYLFRKEGQNVTLSCEQNLNHDAMYWYRQDPGQGLRLIYYSQIVNDFQKGDIAEGYSVSREKKESFPLTVTSAQKNPTAFYLCATERGDTDTQYFGPGTRLTVL.

The rearrangement uses TRBV27 and TRBJ1-2, with D uncertain. CDR1 is MNHEY and CDR2 is SMNVEV in the germline V gene (reference sequence). The CDR3 is 16 residues long. The V end lost 4 bases, the J end lost 7 bases, and 22 bases lay between the germline ends. This chain's CDR3 is CASSSGPAHPLGGYTF. The CDR3 bases are TGTGCCAGCAGTTCAGGTCCGGCCCACCCTCTGGGTGGCTACACCTTC.

The V and J genes are TRBV11-2 and TRBJ2-5; 8 bases line up with TRBD2. The V and J ends lost 0 bases and 6 bases, in that order; junction bases with no gene match: 6. Germline CDR1 SGHAT, CDR2 FQNNGV. The CDR3 sequence is 15 residues long. The CDR3 protein is CASSLDQTSVQTQYF. CDR3 sequence (DNA): TGTGCCAGCAGCTTAGATCAGACTAGCGTCCAGACCCAGTACTTC.

The V gene is TRBV4-1, the J gene TRBJ1-3; a possible D gene is TRBD1 (5 bases). This CDR3 has 18 residues. Germline V gene data show CDR1 as MGHRA and CDR2 as YSYEKL. V dropped 0 bases and J dropped 4 bases, with 19 bases sitting between them. The CDR3 reads CASSQDRLSGGTGNTIYF. CDR3 nucleotides: TGCGCCAGCAGCCAAGATCGCCTCTCCGGAGGGACGGGAAACACCATATATTTT.

The chain recombines TRBV29-1 with TRBJ1-1; TRBD1 matches 9 bases. The CDR3 loop spans 13 amino acids. V shed 5 bases and J 3 bases; nucleotides not matched to a gene: 4. Germline CDR1 is SQVTM and CDR2 is ANQGSEA. As DNA, the CDR3 is TGCAGCGTTCGGACAGGGGTAGACACTGAAGCTTTCTTT. It encodes CSVRTGVDTEAFF.